The rows below give T cell receptor beta chains drawn from one sample of a study of blood T cell repertoires in COVID-19. Generated by immunoSEQ multiplex PCR, the TCRdb table keeps only in-frame clones and is missing some. Of some 73,000 clones in the sample, 86% are singletons; the top ten hold under 6.5%. Sequencing was done on a sample of peripheral blood. The receptors shown here come from an elderly man with COVID-19, enrolled during active disease. CDR3s include the opening cysteine and the closing phenylalanine or tryptophan. A D gene is named only where the DNA matches it firmly. Some rows mark clone size as missing; the rest say once, few, many or name a class of expanded clone.

-,TRBJ2-2,TRBV21-1,-,TGTGCCAGCAGCAAAGACACGCCCCACACCGGGGAGCTGTTTTTT,CASSKDTPHTGELFF
-,TRBJ2-1,TRBV9,-,TGTGCCAGCAGCGTGAGAGGGGACAAAAACTACAATGAGCAGTTCTTC,CASSVRGDKNYNEQFF
TRBD1,TRBJ1-2,TRBV28,-,TGTGCCAGCTCGTTTAGGGCTCAGGGGGTTAGTGGCTACACCTTC,CASSFRAQGVSGYTF
-,TRBJ1-6,TRBV28,-,TGTGCCAGCAGACTAACAACCGGGTCACCCCTCCACTTT,CASRLTTGSPLHF
TRBD1,TRBJ1-1,TRBV4-2,-,TGTGCCAGCACGGGACAGGGGGGCACTGAAGCTTTCTTT,CASTGQGGTEAFF
-,TRBJ2-1,TRBV5-1,-,TGCGCCAGCAGTCTCCCAGGTAGTGAGCAGTTCTTC,CASSLPGSEQFF
-,TRBJ2-2,TRBV2,-,TGTGCCAGCAGCCCTGTCCTCACCGGGGAGCTGTTTTTT,CASSPVLTGELFF
-,TRBJ2-3,TRBV18,-,TGTGCCAGCTCACCCTTTGAGGGATCCGATACGCAGTATTTT,CASSPFEGSDTQYF
TRBD1,TRBJ2-3,TRBV4-1,-,TGCGCCAGCAGCCGTAGACAGGGGACAGATACGCAGTATTTT,CASSRRQGTDTQYF
-,TRBJ1-1,TRBV3-1/TRBV3-2,-,TGTGCCAGCAGCCCGCTGGGGGGAGGAACTGAAGCTTTCTTT,CASSPLGGGTEAFF
TRBD2,TRBJ2-7,TRBV11-2,-,TGTGCCAGCACCAAAACCCCGGGACTAGCGGTCTACGAGCAGTACTTC,CASTKTPGLAVYEQYF
TRBD1,TRBJ1-1,TRBV2,-,TGTGCCAGCACCCCCCACAGTCGGGACAGAAGGACTGAAGCTTTCTTT,CASTPHSRDRRTEAFF
-,TRBJ2-3,TRBV2,-,TGTGCCAGCAGATGGAGGGCTACAGATACGCAGTATTTT,CASRWRATDTQYF
TRBD1,TRBJ2-5,TRBV28,-,TGTGCCAGCAGTTTACCGACAGGGGGCGCGATCCAAGAGACCCAGTACTTC,CASSLPTGGAIQETQYF
-,TRBJ1-1,TRBV9,-,TGTGCCAGCAGCGTAGGGCCAATGAACACTGAAGCTTTCTTT,CASSVGPMNTEAFF
TRBD1,TRBJ1-5,TRBV2,few,TGTGCCAGCAGTCAGGGGGCCCAGCCCCAGCATTTT,CASSQGAQPQHF
-,TRBJ2-2,TRBV5-1,once,TGCGCCAGCAGCTTGGCCAGTTCGAACACCGGGGAGCTGTTTTTT,CASSLASSNTGELFF
-,TRBJ2-1,TRBV10-3,-,TGTGCCATCAGTGAGTCGGGAGATTACAATGAGCAGTTCTTC,CAISESGDYNEQFF